This TCR beta chain is from a study of memory CD4+ T cells and cytomegalovirus serostatus. Study observations and caveats: Each of approximately 61 CMV-associated TCRbeta sequences occurred in one to five individuals.

For this clone: What it recognizes is unknown.

The sort gate was single viable CD3+CD4+CD8-CD45RO+ cells for memory CD4+ T cells. The table came from immunoSEQ multiplex PCR; TCRdb's copy has only in-frame clones and leaves some out. Here the sample spans about 57,000 clones, roughly 80% being singletons. The sequence was collected from an adult in good health and CMV-seronegative. Sequenced material: memory CD4+ T cells from blood.

The CDR3 DNA is TGTGCCAGCAGCCAAGAGAAGGAGCTGAGTACTAGCGGGGGGGCTTCCGGGGAGCTGTTTTTT. As protein: CASSQEKELSTSGGASGELFF. The gene calls are TRBV4-2 and TRBJ2-2; 13 bases are a match to TRBD2. Losses at the gene ends were 0 bases for V and 6 bases for J; bases not matched to a gene: 16. This CDR3 has 21 residues. Germline lookup yields CDR1 LGHNA and CDR2 YNFKEQ.